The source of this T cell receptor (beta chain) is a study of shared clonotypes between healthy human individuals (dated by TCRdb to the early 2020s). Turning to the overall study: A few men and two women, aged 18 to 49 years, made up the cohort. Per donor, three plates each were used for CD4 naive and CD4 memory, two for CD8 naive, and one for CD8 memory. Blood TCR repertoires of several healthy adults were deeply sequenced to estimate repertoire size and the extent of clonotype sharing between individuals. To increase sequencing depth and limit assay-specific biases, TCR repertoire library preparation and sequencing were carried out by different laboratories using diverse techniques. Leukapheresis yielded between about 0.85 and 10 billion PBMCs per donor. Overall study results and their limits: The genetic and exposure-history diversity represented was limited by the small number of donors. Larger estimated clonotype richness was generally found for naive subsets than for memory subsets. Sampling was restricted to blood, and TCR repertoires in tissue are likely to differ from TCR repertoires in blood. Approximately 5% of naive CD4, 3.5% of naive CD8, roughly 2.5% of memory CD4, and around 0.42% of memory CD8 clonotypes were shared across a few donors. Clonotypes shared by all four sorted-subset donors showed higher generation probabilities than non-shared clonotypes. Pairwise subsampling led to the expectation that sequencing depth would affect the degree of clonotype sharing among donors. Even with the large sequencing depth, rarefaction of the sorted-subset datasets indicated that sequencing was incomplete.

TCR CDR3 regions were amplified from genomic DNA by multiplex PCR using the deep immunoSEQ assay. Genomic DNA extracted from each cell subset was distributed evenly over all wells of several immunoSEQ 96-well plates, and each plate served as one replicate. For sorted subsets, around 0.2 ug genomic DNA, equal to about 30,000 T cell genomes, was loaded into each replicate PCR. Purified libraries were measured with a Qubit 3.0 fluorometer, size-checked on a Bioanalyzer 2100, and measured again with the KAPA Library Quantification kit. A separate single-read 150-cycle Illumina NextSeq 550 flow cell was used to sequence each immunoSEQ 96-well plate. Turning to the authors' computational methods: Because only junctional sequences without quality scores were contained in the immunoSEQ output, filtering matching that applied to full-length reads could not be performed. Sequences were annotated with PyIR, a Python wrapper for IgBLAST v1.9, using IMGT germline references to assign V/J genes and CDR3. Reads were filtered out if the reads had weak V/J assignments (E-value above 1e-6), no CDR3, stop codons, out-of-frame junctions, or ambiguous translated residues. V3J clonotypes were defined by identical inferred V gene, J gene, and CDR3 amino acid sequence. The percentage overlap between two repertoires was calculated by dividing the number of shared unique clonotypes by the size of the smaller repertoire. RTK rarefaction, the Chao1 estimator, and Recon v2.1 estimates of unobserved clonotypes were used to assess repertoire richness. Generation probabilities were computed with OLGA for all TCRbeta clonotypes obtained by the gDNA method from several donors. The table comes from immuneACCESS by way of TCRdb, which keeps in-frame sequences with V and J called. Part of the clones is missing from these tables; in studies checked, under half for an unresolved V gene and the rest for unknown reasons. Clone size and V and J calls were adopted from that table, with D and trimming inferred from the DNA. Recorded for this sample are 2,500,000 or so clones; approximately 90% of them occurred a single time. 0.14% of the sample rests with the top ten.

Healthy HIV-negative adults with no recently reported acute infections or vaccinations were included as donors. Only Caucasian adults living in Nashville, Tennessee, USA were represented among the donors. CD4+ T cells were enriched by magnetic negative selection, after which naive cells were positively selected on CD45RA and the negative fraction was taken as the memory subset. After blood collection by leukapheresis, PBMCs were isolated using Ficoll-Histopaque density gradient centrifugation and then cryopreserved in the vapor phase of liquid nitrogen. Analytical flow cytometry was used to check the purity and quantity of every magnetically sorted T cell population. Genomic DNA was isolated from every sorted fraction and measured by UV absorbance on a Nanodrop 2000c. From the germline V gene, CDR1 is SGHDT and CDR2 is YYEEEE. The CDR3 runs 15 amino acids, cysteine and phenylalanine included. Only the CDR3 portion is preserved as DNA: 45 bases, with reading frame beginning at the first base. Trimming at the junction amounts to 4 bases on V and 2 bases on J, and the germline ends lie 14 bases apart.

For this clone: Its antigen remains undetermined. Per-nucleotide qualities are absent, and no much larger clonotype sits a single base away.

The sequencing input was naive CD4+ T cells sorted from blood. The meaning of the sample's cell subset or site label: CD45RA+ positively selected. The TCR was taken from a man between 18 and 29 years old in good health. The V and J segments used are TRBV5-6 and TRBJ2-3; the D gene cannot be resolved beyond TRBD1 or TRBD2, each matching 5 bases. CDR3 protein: CASSRRGRHTDTQYF. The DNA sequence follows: TGTGCCAGCAGCCGACGGGGACGGCACACAGATACGCAGTATTTT.